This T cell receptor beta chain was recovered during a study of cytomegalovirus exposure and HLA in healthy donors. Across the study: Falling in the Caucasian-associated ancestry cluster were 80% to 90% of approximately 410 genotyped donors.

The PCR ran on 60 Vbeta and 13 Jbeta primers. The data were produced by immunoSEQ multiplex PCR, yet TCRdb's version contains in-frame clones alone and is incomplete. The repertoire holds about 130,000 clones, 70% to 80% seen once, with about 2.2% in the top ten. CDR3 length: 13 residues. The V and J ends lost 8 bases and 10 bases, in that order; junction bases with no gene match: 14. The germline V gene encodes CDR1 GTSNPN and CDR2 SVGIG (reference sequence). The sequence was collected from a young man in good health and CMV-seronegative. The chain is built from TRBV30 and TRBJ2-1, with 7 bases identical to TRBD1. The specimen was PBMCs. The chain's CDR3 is CALRGTGDSEQFF. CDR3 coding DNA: TGTGCCCTAAGGGGTACAGGGGATTCCGAGCAGTTCTTC.